This T cell receptor (beta chain) is drawn from a study of cytomegalovirus exposure and HLA in healthy donors. V lost 5 bases and J lost 5; bases outside the gene matches: 16. CDR1 and CDR2 (germline): SEHNR, FQNEAQ (reference sequence). The CDR3 has 17 amino acids. Use of 60 Vbeta and 13 Jbeta primers characterized the PCR. Produced via immunoSEQ multiplex PCR; TCRdb's table is partial and in-frame only. The sample has 150,000 or so clones, around two thirds seen once; the top ten hold 1.5% to 2%. The rearrangement links TRBV7-9 to TRBJ2-5, with 8 bases lining up with TRBD2. This clonotype was sampled from a woman aged 18-35 years in good health and CMV-seronegative. The sample taken for sequencing was PBMCs. The CDR3, as DNA: TGTGCCAGCAGCCTCGGGTTAGCGGGATCCCTAGAGGAGACCCAGTACTTC. Amino acids: CASSLGLAGSLEETQYF.